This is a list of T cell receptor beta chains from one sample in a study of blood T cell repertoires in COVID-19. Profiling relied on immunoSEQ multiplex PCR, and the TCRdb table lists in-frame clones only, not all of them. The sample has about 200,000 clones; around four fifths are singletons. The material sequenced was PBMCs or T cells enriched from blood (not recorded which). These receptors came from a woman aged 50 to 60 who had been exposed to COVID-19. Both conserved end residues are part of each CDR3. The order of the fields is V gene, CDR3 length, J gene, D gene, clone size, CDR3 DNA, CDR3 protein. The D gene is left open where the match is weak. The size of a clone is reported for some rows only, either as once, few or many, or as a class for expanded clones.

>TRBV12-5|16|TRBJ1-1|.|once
TGTGCTAGTGGTTTCCCTCCTTTTCGGGAGTGCACTGAAGCTTTCTTT
CASGFPPFRECTEAFF
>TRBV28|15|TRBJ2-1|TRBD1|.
TGTGCCAGTTTACACTCGGGACAGGGGCTCAATGAGCAGTTCTTC
CASLHSGQGLNEQFF
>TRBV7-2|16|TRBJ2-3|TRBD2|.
TGTGCCAGCAGCCAAGCGGGGGGACAAGGGGCAGATACGCAGTATTTT
CASSQAGGQGADTQYF
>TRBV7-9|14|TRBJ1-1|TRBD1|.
TGTGCCAGCAGCGCTCCCCCGGTAAGGGGGCGGGCTTTCTTT
CASSAPPVRGRAFF
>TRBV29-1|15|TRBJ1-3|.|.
TGCAGCGTTGAGCCCCGGAGGGCCTCTGGAAACACCATATATTTT
CSVEPRRASGNTIYF
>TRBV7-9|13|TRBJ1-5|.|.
TGTGCCAGCAGCTTAGGCCAGAATCAGCCCCAGCATTTT
CASSLGQNQPQHF
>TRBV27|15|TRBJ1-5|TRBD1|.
TGTGCCAGCGGGTCCGGGACAGGGGGCAATCAGCCCCAGCATTTT
CASGSGTGGNQPQHF
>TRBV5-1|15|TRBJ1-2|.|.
TGCGCCAGCAGCTTCAATACAGGAGAGGCCTATGGCTACACCTTC
CASSFNTGEAYGYTF
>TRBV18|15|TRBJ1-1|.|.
TGTGCCAGCTCGCCCTCCGGGACACCAAACACTGAAGCTTTCTTT
CASSPSGTPNTEAFF
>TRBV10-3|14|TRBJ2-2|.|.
TGTGCCCATCGGCGGGGGCATGACACCGGGGAGCTGTTTTTT
CAHRRGHDTGELFF
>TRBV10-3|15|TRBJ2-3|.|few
TGTGCCATCAGTGATAGGCAGGGGAACACAGATACGCAGTATTTT
CAISDRQGNTDTQYF
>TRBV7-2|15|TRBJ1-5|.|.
TGTGCCAGCAGCTTATACCGGGACACCAATCAGCCCCAGCATTTT
CASSLYRDTNQPQHF
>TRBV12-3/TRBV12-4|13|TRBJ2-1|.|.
TGTGCCAGCAGAGACCGACCCCAGGGAGGACAGTTCTTC
CASRDRPQGGQFF
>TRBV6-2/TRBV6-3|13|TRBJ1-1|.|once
TGTGCCAGCAGTTACGGCTGGAACACTGAAGCTTTCTTT
CASSYGWNTEAFF
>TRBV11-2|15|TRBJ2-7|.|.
TGTGCCAGCAGCTTAAGGCTAGGTCCCACCTACGAGCAGTACTTC
CASSLRLGPTYEQYF
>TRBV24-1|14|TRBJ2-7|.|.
TGTGCCACCCCAAAAGGAGACCCCCCCTACGAGCAGTACTTC
CATPKGDPPYEQYF
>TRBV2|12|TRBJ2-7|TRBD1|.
TGTGCCAGCAGGGACAGGCTGTACGAGCAGTACTTC
CASRDRLYEQYF
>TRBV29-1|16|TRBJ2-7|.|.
TGCAGCGTTGAAACGGGTTTGGGGGGAAAGTCCTACGAGCAGTACTTC
CSVETGLGGKSYEQYF
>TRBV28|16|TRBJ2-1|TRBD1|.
TGTGCCAGCAGCCACGGCCCCCGACAGGGGGCCAATGAGCAGTTCTTC
CASSHGPRQGANEQFF
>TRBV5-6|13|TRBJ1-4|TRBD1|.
TGTGCCAGCAGCTCCCCAGACAGGGCCAAACTGTTTTTT
CASSSPDRAKLFF
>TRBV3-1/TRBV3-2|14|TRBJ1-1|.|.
TGTGCCAGCAGCCGTGCAGGGCAGAACACTGAAGCTTTCTTT
CASSRAGQNTEAFF
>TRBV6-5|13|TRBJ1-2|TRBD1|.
TGTGCCAGCAGACCGACAGGGTTGGAGGGCTACACCTTC
CASRPTGLEGYTF
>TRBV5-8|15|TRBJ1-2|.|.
TGTGCCAGCAGCTTGCGAGGGGGAAATAACTATGGCTACACCTTC
CASSLRGGNNYGYTF
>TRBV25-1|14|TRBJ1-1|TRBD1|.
TGTGCCAGCAGATATACAGGGGCGAACACTGAAGCTTTCTTT
CASRYTGANTEAFF
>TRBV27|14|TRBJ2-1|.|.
TGTGCCAGCAGTTTGCCTACTTCCTACAATGAGCAGTTCTTC
CASSLPTSYNEQFF
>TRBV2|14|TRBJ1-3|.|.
TGTGCCAGCAGTAGCGAGGCAGCTGGAAACACCATATATTTT
CASSSEAAGNTIYF
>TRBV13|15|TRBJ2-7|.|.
TGTGCCAGCAGCTGGGGGCGGGCCCCATCCTACGAGCAGTACTTC
CASSWGRAPSYEQYF
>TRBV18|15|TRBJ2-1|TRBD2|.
TGTGCCAGCTCACCAAAGCGGGGGGGCCAGGGGGAGCAGTTCTTC
CASSPKRGGQGEQFF
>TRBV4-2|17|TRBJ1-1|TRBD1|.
TGTGCCAGCAGCCGAAATCCCTCCGGGACAGGGAACACTGAAGCTTTCTTT
CASSRNPSGTGNTEAFF
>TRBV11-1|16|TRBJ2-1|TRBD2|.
TGTGCCAGCAGCTTCTCCGGGACTAGCGAGTACAATGAGCAGTTCTTC
CASSFSGTSEYNEQFF
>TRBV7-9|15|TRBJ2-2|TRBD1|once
TGTGCCAGCAGCTGGGACAGGGATGGCACCGGGGAGCTGTTTTTT
CASSWDRDGTGELFF
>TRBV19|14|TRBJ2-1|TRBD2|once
TGTGCCAGTATGACTAGCGGGGGGGCGGGTGAGCAGTTCTTC
CASMTSGGAGEQFF
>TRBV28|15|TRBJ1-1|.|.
TGTGCCAGCAGTTTAGGGGGGAAGGGAGTCACTGAAGCTTTCTTT
CASSLGGKGVTEAFF
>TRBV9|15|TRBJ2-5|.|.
TGTGCCAGCAGCGCCGGGGGGCGATTTGGAGAGACCCAGTACTTC
CASSAGGRFGETQYF
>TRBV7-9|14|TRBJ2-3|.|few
TGTGCCAGCAGCTTGGACGGGGACACAGATACGCAGTATTTT
CASSLDGDTDTQYF
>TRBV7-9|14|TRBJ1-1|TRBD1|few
TGTGCCAGCCAACCTCAGGGGGTGAACACTGAAGCTTTCTTT
CASQPQGVNTEAFF
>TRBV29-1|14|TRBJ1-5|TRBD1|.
TGCAGCGTTACCGGGACAGGGGCGAATCAGCCCCAGCATTTT
CSVTGTGANQPQHF
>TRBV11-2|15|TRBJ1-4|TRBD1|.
TGTGCCAGCAGCTCGCCGGGACAGGGTTGGGAAAAACTGTTTTTT
CASSSPGQGWEKLFF
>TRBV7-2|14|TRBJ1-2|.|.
TGTGCCAGCAGCTCCGACAGAGCTAACTATGGCTACACCTTC
CASSSDRANYGYTF